The rows below give T cell receptor beta chains drawn from one sample of a study of blood T cell repertoires in COVID-19. Data came from immunoSEQ multiplex PCR; TCRdb stores just in-frame clones and leaves some out. Of more than 15,000 clones listed, 75% to 90% are singletons. The sequenced sample consisted of peripheral blood. All receptors come from a woman aged 60-75 years with active COVID-19. Each CDR3 is given with its conserved first and last residue. A D gene is named only where the DNA matches it firmly. The listing skips clone size in some rows; elsewhere it reads once, few, many or a size class.

.	TRBJ1-2	.	TRBV29-1	CSVERGTWSYTF	TGCAGCGTTGAGCGCGGGACCTGGAGCTACACCTTC
.	TRBJ1-1	.	TRBV9	CASSPSAGIMPGEAFF	TGTGCCAGCAGCCCCTCAGCAGGGATTATGCCCGGTGAAGCTTTCTTT
.	TRBJ2-3	.	TRBV4-1	CASSLPPKGSTDTQYF	TGCGCCAGCAGCCTTCCTCCTAAGGGGAGCACAGATACGCAGTATTTT
.	TRBJ2-1	TRBD1	TRBV5-4	CASRTGGPYNEQFF	TGTGCCAGCAGGACAGGGGGCCCTTACAATGAGCAGTTCTTC
few	TRBJ2-2	.	TRBV4-1	CASSRVTANTGELFF	TGCGCCAGCAGCCGAGTGACAGCGAACACCGGGGAGCTGTTTTTT
.	TRBJ2-3	TRBD1	TRBV6-5	CATVRSGQGTDTQYF	TGTGCCACCGTTCGATCGGGACAGGGCACAGATACGCAGTATTTT
.	TRBJ1-4	TRBD1	TRBV7-9	CASSYGRTGDNEKLFF	TGTGCCAGCAGCTATGGGCGGACAGGGGATAATGAAAAACTGTTTTTT
.	TRBJ1-6	.	TRBV7-9	CASSWGLEGDSPLHF	TGTGCCAGCAGCTGGGGATTGGAGGGAGATTCACCCCTCCACTTT
.	TRBJ1-1	.	TRBV14	CASSRTAGWTEAFF	TGTGCCAGCAGCCGGACCGCGGGTTGGACTGAAGCTTTCTTT
.	TRBJ2-3	.	TRBV10-3	CAISELAPGTDTQYF	TGTGCCATCAGTGAGTTAGCTCCCGGCACAGATACGCAGTATTTT
.	TRBJ1-1	.	TRBV29-1	CSVAPRGNTEAFF	TGCAGCGTTGCCCCACGGGGGAACACTGAAGCTTTCTTT
.	TRBJ2-1	.	TRBV7-3	CASSLTQGYEQFF	TGTGCCAGCAGCTTAACTCAGGGGTATGAGCAGTTCTTC
once	TRBJ2-3	TRBD2	TRBV6-1	CASSELLTSGDPARTDTQYF	TGTGCCAGCAGTGAGCTTCTGACTAGCGGGGACCCGGCTCGCACAGATACGCAGTATTTT
.	TRBJ2-2	.	TRBV18	CASSPFQATMNTGELFF	TGTGCCAGCTCCCCTTTCCAGGCGACGATGAACACCGGGGAGCTGTTTTTT
.	TRBJ2-3	TRBD2	TRBV27	CASSPIPTSGGSRDTQYF	TGTGCCAGCAGTCCCATCCCGACTAGCGGGGGGAGTCGGGATACGCAGTATTTT
.	TRBJ1-2	.	TRBV25-1	CASSEAGTNYGYTF	TGTGCCAGCAGTGAGGCCGGGACTAACTATGGCTACACCTTC
.	TRBJ1-5	TRBD1	TRBV7-2	CASSLQGAQNNQPQHF	TGTGCCAGCAGCTTGCAGGGGGCGCAGAACAATCAGCCCCAGCATTTT
.	TRBJ2-7	TRBD1	TRBV11-2	CASSLGQGANYEQYF	TGTGCCAGCAGCTTAGGGCAGGGGGCGAACTACGAGCAGTACTTC
.	TRBJ2-2	TRBD1	TRBV5-6	CASSLFTGAGELFF	TGTGCCAGCAGCTTATTCACAGGGGCCGGGGAGCTGTTTTTT
.	TRBJ2-1	TRBD2	TRBV19	CASSLTGGAISYNEQFF	TGTGCCAGTAGTTTAACGGGGGGGGCTATCTCCTACAATGAGCAGTTCTTC
.	TRBJ1-2	.	TRBV7-2	CASSSTSRANYGYTF	TGTGCCAGCAGCTCAACGTCGCGGGCTAACTATGGCTACACCTTC
.	TRBJ2-5	TRBD1	TRBV6-5	CASSPRTGEETQYF	TGTGCCAGCAGTCCCCGGACAGGAGAAGAGACCCAGTACTTC
.	TRBJ1-1	TRBD1	TRBV5-1	CASSLNRGQTEAFF	TGCGCCAGCAGCTTGAACAGGGGGCAGACTGAAGCTTTCTTT
once	TRBJ1-2	TRBD1	TRBV6-1	CASSDPQGRNYGYTF	TGTGCCAGCAGTGATCCACAGGGGCGGAACTATGGCTACACCTTC
.	TRBJ1-2	.	TRBV11-2	CASSLGRGDYGYTF	TGTGCCAGCAGCTTAGGGAGAGGAGACTATGGCTACACCTTC
.	TRBJ2-6	.	TRBV5-4	CASSLWGRQGANVLTF	TGTGCCAGCAGCTTGTGGGGCCGTCAGGGGGCCAACGTCCTGACTTTC
.	TRBJ1-6	.	TRBV12-3/TRBV12-4	CASRSEDNSPLHF	TGTGCCAGCAGGTCGGAGGATAATTCACCCCTCCACTTT
once	TRBJ1-2	.	TRBV6-5	CASSLRGIPTYGYTF	TGTGCCAGCAGCCTGCGAGGGATCCCAACCTATGGCTACACCTTC
.	TRBJ2-2	.	TRBV9	CASSVGGAGAGELFF	TGTGCCAGCAGCGTAGGTGGGGCCGGTGCCGGGGAGCTGTTTTTT
.	TRBJ2-7	TRBD2	TRBV9	CASSVSGAISYEQYF	TGTGCCAGCAGCGTTAGCGGGGCGATATCCTACGAGCAGTACTTC
.	TRBJ2-3	.	TRBV5-1	CASSPGQEGTDTQYF	TGCGCCAGCAGCCCCGGACAGGAGGGGACAGATACGCAGTATTTT
.	TRBJ2-1	TRBD2	TRBV3-1/TRBV3-2	CASSQRERGDEQFF	TGTGCCAGCAGCCAAAGGGAGCGGGGGGATGAGCAGTTCTTC
.	TRBJ1-3	TRBD1	TRBV3-1/TRBV3-2	CASSQRDRGGDTIYF	TGTGCCAGCAGCCAACGGGACAGGGGAGGGGACACCATATATTTT
.	TRBJ2-1	TRBD2	TRBV2	CASSSAPGTSGKGEQFF	TGTGCCAGCAGCTCCGCCCCCGGGACTAGCGGGAAGGGTGAGCAGTTCTTC
.	TRBJ2-7	TRBD2	TRBV9	CASSTFSGGAYEQYF	TGTGCCAGCAGCACATTCAGCGGGGGGGCCTACGAGCAGTACTTC
.	TRBJ1-2	TRBD1	TRBV10-2	CASRDRGQLGGYTF	TGCGCCAGCAGGGACAGGGGGCAATTAGGCGGCTACACCTTC
few	TRBJ2-7	.	TRBV18	CASSFITSYEQYF	TGTGCCAGCTCATTCATAACAAGCTACGAGCAGTACTTC
.	TRBJ1-1	TRBD1	TRBV6-6	CASSYPGGPNTEAFF	TGTGCCAGCAGTTACCCAGGGGGACCAAACACTGAAGCTTTCTTT
.	TRBJ2-7	.	TRBV27	CASSLSPTGLSSYEQYF	TGTGCCAGCAGTTTATCCCCGACAGGATTGAGCTCCTACGAGCAGTACTTC